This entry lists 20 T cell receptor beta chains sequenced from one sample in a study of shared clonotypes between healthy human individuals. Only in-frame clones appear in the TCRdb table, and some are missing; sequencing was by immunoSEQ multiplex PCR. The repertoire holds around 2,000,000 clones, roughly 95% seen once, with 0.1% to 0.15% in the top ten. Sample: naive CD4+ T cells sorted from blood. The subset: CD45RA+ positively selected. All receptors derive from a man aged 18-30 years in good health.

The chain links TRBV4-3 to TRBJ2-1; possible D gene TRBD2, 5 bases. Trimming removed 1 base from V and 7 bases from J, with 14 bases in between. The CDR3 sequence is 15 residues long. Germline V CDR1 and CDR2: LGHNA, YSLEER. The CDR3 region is CASSQASSGGNEQFF. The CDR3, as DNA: TGCGCCAGCAGCCAAGCCTCCAGCGGAGGAAATGAGCAGTTCTTC.

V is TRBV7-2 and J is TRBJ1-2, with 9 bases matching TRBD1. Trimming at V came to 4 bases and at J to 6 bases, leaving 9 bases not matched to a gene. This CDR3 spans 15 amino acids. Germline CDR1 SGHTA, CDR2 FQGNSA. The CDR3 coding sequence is TGTGCCAGCAGCTCTAGGCCCCGGACAGGGGATGGCTACACCTTC. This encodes CASSSRPRTGDGYTF.

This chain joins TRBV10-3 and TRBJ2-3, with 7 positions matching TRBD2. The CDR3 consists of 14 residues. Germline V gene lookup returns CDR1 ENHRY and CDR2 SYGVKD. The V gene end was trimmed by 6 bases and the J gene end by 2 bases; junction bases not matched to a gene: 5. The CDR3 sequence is CAIRKSGNTDTQYF. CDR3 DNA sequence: TGTGCCATCAGAAAGAGCGGGAACACAGATACGCAGTATTTT.

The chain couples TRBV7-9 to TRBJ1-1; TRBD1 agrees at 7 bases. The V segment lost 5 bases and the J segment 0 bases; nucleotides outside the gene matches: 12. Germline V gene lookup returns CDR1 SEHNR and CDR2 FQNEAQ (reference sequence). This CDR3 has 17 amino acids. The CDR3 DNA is TGTGCCAGCAGCCCTCTGGGACAGTTGCTCATGAACACTGAAGCTTTCTTT. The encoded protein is CASSPLGQLLMNTEAFF. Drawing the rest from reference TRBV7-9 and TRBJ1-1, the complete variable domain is DTGVSQNPRHKITKRGQNVTFRCDPISEHNRLYWYRQTLGQGPEFLTYFQNEAQLEKSRLLSDRFSAERPKGSFSTLEIQRTEQGDSAMYLCASSPLGQLLMNTEAFFGQGTRLTVV.

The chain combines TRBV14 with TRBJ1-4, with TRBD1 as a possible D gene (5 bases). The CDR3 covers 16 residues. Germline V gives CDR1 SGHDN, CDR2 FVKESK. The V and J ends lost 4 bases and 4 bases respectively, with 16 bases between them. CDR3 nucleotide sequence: TGTGCCAGCAGCCGCGCGGGAACAGGCCTTAATGAAAAACTGTTTTTT. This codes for CASSRAGTGLNEKLFF. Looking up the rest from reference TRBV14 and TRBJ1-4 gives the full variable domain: EAGVTQFPSHSVIEKGQTVTLRCDPISGHDNLYWYRRVMGKEIKFLLHFVKESKQDESGMPNNRFLAERTGGTYSTLKVQPAELEDSGVYFCASSRAGTGLNEKLFFGSGTQLSVL.

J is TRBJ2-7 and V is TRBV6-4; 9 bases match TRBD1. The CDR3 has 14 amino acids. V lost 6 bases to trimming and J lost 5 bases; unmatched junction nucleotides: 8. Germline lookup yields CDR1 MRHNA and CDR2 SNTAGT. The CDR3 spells CASRYRGQYHEQYF. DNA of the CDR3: TGTGCCAGCAGGTACAGGGGGCAATACCACGAGCAGTACTTC.

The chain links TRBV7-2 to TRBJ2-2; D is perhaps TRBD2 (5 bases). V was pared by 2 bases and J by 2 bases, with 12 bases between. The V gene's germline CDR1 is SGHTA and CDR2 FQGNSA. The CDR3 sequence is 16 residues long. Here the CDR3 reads CASSLLGVLNTGELFF. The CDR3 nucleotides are TGTGCCAGCAGCTTACTCGGGGTTTTAAACACCGGGGAGCTGTTTTTT.

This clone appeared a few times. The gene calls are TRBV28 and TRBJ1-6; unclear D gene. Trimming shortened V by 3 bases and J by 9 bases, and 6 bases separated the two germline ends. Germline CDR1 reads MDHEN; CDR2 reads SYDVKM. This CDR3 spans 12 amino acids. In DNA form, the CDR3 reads TGTGCCAGCAGTTTGTCCACTTCACCCCTCCACTTT. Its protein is CASSLSTSPLHF.

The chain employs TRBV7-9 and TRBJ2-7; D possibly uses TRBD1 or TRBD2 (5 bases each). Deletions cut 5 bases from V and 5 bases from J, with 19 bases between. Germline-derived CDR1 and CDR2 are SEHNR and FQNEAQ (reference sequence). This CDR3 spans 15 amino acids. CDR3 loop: CASSPWDGRWDEQYF. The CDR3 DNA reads TGTGCCAGCAGCCCTTGGGACGGCCGTTGGGACGAGCAGTACTTC. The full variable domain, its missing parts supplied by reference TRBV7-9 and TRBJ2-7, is DTGVSQNPRHKITKRGQNVTFRCDPISEHNRLYWYRQTLGQGPEFLTYFQNEAQLEKSRLLSDRFSAERPKGSFSTLEIQRTEQGDSAMYLCASSPWDGRWDEQYFGPGTRLTVT.

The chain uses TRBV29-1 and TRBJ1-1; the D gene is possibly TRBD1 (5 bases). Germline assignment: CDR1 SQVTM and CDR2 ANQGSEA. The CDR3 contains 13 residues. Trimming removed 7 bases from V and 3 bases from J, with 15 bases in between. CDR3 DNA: TGCAGCGGATCTCATGGGGGGGACACTGAAGCTTTCTTT. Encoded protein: CSGSHGGDTEAFF.

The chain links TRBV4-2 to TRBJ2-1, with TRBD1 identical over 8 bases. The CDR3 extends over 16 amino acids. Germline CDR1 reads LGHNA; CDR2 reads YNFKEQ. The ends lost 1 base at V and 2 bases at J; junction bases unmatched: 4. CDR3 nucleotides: TGTGCCAGCAGCCAAGCTGCGACAGGGGCCTACAATGAGCAGTTCTTC. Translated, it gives CASSQAATGAYNEQFF.

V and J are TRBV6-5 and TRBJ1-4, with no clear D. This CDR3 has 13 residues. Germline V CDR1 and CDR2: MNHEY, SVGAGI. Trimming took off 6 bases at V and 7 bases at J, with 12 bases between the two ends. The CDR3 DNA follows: TGTGCCAGCAGGCCTGGGTCATCTGAAAAACTGTTTTTT. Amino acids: CASRPGSSEKLFF.

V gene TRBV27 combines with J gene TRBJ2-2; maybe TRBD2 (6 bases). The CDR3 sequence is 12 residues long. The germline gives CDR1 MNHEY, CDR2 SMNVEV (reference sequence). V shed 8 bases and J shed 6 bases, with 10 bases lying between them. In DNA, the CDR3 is TGTGCCAGCCGCGGGGCCCCCGGGGAGCTGTTTTTT. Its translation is CASRGAPGELFF.

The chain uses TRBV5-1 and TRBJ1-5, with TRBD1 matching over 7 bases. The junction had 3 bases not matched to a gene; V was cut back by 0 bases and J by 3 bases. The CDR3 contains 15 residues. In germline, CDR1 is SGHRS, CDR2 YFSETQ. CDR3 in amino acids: CASSLEGTVNQPQHF. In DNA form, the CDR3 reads TGCGCCAGCAGCTTGGAGGGGACAGTCAATCAGCCCCAGCATTTT.

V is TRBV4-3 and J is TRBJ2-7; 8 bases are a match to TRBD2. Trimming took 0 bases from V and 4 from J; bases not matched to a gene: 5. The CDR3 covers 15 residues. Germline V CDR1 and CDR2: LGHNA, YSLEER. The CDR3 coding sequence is TGCGCCAGCAGCCAAGAGGCGGGAGGTTCGTACGAGCAGTACTTC. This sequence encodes CASSQEAGGSYEQYF.

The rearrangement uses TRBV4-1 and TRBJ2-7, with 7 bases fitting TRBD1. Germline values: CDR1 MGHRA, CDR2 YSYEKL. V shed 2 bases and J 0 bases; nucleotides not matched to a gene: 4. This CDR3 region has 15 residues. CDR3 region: CASSQRQGISYEQYF. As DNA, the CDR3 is TGCGCCAGCAGCCAAAGACAGGGAATCTCCTACGAGCAGTACTTC.

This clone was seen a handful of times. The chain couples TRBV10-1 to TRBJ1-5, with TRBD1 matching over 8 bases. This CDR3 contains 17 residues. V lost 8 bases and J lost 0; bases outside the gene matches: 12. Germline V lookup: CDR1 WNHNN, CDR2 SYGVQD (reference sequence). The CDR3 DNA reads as TGCGCCAGCGCCGGGACAGGAATACCGTATAGCAATCAGCCCCAGCATTTT. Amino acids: CASAGTGIPYSNQPQHF.

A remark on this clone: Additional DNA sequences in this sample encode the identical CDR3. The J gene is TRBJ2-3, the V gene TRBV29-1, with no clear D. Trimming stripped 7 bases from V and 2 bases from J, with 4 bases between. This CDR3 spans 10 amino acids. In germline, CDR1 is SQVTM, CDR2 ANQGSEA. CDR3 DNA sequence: TGCAGCGCTTACACAGATACGCAGTATTTT. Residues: CSAYTDTQYF.

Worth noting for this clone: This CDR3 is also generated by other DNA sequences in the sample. The CDR3 nucleotides read TGTGCCAGCAGCTTACGACAGGGAAACACCGGGGAGCTGTTTTTT. This sequence encodes CASSLRQGNTGELFF. The chain has TRBV7-9 and TRBJ2-2, with 7 nucleotides matching TRBD1. The CDR3 is made up of 15 amino acids. The germline CDR1 and CDR2 sequences are SEHNR and FQNEAQ (reference sequence). J was trimmed by 2 bases and V by 2 bases; bases with no gene match: 2.

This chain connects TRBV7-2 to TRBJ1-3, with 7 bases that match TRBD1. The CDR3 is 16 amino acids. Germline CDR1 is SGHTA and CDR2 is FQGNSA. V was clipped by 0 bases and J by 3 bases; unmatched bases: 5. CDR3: CASSLAGGAYGNTIYF. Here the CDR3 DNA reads TGTGCCAGCAGCTTAGCAGGGGGCGCTTATGGAAACACCATATATTTT.